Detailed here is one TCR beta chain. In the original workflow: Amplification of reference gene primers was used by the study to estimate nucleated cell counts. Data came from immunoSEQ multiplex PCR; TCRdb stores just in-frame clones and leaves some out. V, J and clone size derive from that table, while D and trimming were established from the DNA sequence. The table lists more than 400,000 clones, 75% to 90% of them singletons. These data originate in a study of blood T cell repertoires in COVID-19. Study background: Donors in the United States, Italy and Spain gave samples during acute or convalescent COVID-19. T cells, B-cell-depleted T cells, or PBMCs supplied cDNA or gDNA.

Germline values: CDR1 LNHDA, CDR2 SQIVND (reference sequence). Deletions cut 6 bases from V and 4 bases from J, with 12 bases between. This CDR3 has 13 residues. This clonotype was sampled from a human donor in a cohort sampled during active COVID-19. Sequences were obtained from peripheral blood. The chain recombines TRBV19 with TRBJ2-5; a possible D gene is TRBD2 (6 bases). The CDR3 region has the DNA TGTGCCAGTAGCCGGAGGGCCACAGAGACCCAGTACTTC. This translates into CASSRRATETQYF.